The TCR beta chain described here comes from a study of CD4 T cells in relation to SARS-CoV-2 and coronaviruses. Method: immunoSEQ multiplex PCR; TCRdb's copy keeps in-frame clones and lacks some. Among some 15,000 clones listed, approximately 78% were seen once. For this clone: Its specificity is unknown.

The unexposed donors gave CD4+ T cells in about 2010-2019, prior to COVID-19. The cells were cultured for approximately ten days before CD4+ T cells were isolated. Source material: CD4+ T cells from PBMCs, cultured in vitro. The receptor comes from a human donor in good health.

In DNA form, the CDR3 reads TGTGCCAGCAGTGAAGCCGGGACTGTGAATACGCAGTATTTT. Its translation: CASSEAGTVNTQYF. The chain recombines TRBV6-1 with TRBJ2-3, with TRBD2 as a possible D gene (6 bases). This CDR3 has 14 amino acids. The germline V gene encodes CDR1 MNHNS and CDR2 SASEGT. The V end lost 0 bases, the J end lost 7 bases, and 11 bases lay between the germline ends.